Below, 6 T cell receptor beta chains from the same sample are listed, as sequenced in a study of T cell clonality in common variable immunodeficiency. Study-wide results and limits: Fewer deletions and N-nucleotide insertions were reportedly seen in common variable immunodeficiency TCR beta sequences.

No cognate antigen is known for these TCRs. Sequencing used immunoSEQ multiplex PCR; TCRdb keeps in-frame clones, though not all of them. Sampling found about 20,000 clones, none seen once. Sample: peripheral blood mononuclear cells. These receptors were taken from a human donor with common variable immunodeficiency.

Concerning this clone itself: Coverage ceases 3 residues before the CDR3 finishes, and the germline J gene fills in the end. The genes are TRBV2 and TRBJ1-4, with D perhaps TRBD1 (6 bases). This CDR3 contains 15 residues. Trimming stripped 4 bases from V and 7 bases from J, with 16 bases between. Germline V gives CDR1 SNHLY, CDR2 FYNNEI. CDR3 in amino acids: CASSAQGSVSEKLFF. Partial CDR3 DNA: TGTGCCAGCAGTGCACAGGGAAGCGTTAGTGAAAAA.

This clone was found a few times. Coverage ceases 3 residues before the CDR3 finishes, and the germline J gene fills in the end. This chain links TRBV7-9 with TRBJ2-1; TRBD1 aligns across 10 bases. CDR3 length: 13 amino acids. The germline gives CDR1 SEHNR, CDR2 FQNEAQ (reference sequence). V shed 5 bases and J 9 bases; nucleotides not matched to a gene: 4. CDR3 in amino acids: CASSPRTGGEQFF. Incomplete CDR3 DNA: TGTGCCAGCAGCCCCCGGACAGGGGGTGAG.

This clone was recorded at least ten times. The CDR3 end is not reached by the read, which stops 3 residues before it; the germline J gene fills it in. The gene calls are TRBV6-8 and TRBJ1-3, with a tentative D call TRBD1 (5 bases). V was clipped by 6 bases and J by 5 bases, with 11 bases between them. The CDR3 covers 13 residues. Germline V gene sequence: CDR1 MNHGY, CDR2 SAAAGT. The CDR3 DNA, read in part, is TGTGCCAGCAGAGGGGAGAAAAGAAACACC. Translated: CASRGEKRNT. The full CDR3 is CASRGEKRNTIYF.

This clone came up many times. The DNA ends 3 residues before the CDR3 does, and the rest of the CDR3 is filled in from the germline J gene. This chain joins TRBV18 and TRBJ2-3, with D perhaps matching TRBD1 (5 bases). CDR1 KGHSH and CDR2 LQKENI come from the germline V gene. Deletions cut 11 bases from V and 0 bases from J, with 15 bases between. The CDR3 spans 14 residues. This CDR3 is CASQGGRSTDTQYF. The sequenced CDR3 bases are TGTGCCTCCCAGGGCGGTAGGAGCACAGATACG.

Ten or more counts support this clone. The read ends 3 residues early relative to the CDR3; the germline J gene fills the gap. The chain links TRBV5-4 to TRBJ2-5; D ambiguous. V dropped 1 base and J dropped 1 base, with 5 bases sitting between them. Germline V gives CDR1 SGHNT, CDR2 YYREEE (reference sequence). This CDR3 region has 13 residues. The sequenced CDR3 bases are TGTGCCAGCAGCTTGCCACTCCAAGAGACC. Translating gives CASSLPLQET. The CDR3, in full, reads CASSLPLQETQYF.

This clone was recorded many times. The missing CDR3 end, 3 residues past where the read stops, is filled in from the germline J gene. The chain has TRBV7-8 and TRBJ1-2; maybe TRBD1 (6 bases). Germline V CDR1 and CDR2: SGHVS, FQNEAQ. The CDR3 contains 15 residues. V lost 5 bases to trimming and J lost 2 bases, with 15 bases between them. The part of the CDR3 DNA that was read is TGTGCCAGCAGCGACGGACAGACAAAAAACTATGGC. This encodes CASSDGQTKNYG. The entire CDR3 protein reads CASSDGQTKNYGYTF.